Listed here is a single T cell receptor beta chain. This sample is part of a study of blood T cell repertoires in COVID-19. Assay used: immunoSEQ multiplex PCR; TCRdb lists only in-frame clones, some missing. This sample carries 200,000 to 300,000 clones, roughly 90% of them seen once, and the ten largest clones take 7.2%. Germline-derived CDR1 and CDR2 are LGHDT and YNNKEL (reference sequence). This CDR3 is 16 amino acids long. V dropped 6 bases and J dropped 5 bases, with 21 bases sitting between them. Sequences were obtained from peripheral blood. This TCR was sampled from a man aged 55 to 69 who had recovered from COVID-19. The chain has TRBV3-1 (or the pseudogene TRBV3-2) and TRBJ2-3; possible D gene TRBD1, 6 bases. CDR3: CASRPIGRGRQDTQYF. The CDR3 DNA reads TGTGCCAGCAGGCCAATTGGCAGGGGAAGGCAAGATACGCAGTATTTT.